This T cell receptor beta chain is from a study of blood T cell repertoires in COVID-19. Recovered status in Cohort 3 required two negative PCRs, clearance, or symptom resolution. The repertoire was sequenced with immunoSEQ multiplex PCR; TCRdb's copy has only in-frame clones and lacks some. This sample has hundreds of thousands of clones, with 80% to 90% found just once. The sequencing sample was made of PBMCs or T cells enriched from blood (not recorded which). The receptor's source is a man aged 18 to 30 who had recovered from COVID-19.

CDR3 nucleotides: TGTGCCAGCAGCTCAGCGTACCAAGAGACCCAGTACTTC. The encoded protein is CASSSAYQETQYF. This chain uses TRBV9 with TRBJ2-5; D is uncertain. The CDR3 contains 13 residues. V was clipped by 4 bases and J by 0 bases, with 7 bases between them. CDR1 is SGDLS and CDR2 is YYNGEE in the germline V gene.